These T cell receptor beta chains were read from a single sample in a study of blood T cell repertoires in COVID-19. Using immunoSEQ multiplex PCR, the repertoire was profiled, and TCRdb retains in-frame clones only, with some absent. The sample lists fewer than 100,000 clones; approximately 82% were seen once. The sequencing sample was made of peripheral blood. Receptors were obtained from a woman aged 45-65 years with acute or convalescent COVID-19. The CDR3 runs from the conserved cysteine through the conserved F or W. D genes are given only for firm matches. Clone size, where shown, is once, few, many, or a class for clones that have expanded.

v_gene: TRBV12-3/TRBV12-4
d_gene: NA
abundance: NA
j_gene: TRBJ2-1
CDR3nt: TGTGCCAGCAGTCCCCCCGTCGGTGAGCAGTTCTTC
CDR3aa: CASSPPVGEQFF

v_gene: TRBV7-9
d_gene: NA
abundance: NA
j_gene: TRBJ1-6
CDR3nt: TGTGCCAGCAGCTTAGCGCGCGGGCAGGGGCGGAACTCACCCCTCCACTTT
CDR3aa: CASSLARGQGRNSPLHF

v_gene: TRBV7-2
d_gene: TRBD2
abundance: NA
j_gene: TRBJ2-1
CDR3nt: TGTGCCAGCAGCTTCCCTAGACGACTAGCGAGCTCCTACAATGAGCAGTTCTTC
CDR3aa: CASSFPRRLASSYNEQFF

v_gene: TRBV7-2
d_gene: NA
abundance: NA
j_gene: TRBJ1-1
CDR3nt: TGTGCCAGCAGCCCCAAGAGGAACACTGAAGCTTTCTTT
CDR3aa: CASSPKRNTEAFF

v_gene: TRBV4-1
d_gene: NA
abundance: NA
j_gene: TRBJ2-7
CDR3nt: TGCGCCAGCAGCCAAGACCCGACTAGTAAGCGCTACGAGCAGTACTTC
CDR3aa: CASSQDPTSKRYEQYF

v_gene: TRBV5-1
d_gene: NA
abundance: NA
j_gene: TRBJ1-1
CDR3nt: TGCGCCAGCAGACGGGACACCCAAACGAACACTGAAGCTTTCTTT
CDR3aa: CASRRDTQTNTEAFF

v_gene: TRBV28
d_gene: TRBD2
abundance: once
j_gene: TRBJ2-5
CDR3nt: TGTGCCAGCAGTTTCAGAAGCGGGAGGGCCATAGAGACCCAGTACTTC
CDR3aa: CASSFRSGRAIETQYF

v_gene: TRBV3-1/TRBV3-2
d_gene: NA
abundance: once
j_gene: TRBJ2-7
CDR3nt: TGTGCCAGCAGCCAAGATCAGGTGACGTACCACGAGCAGTACTTC
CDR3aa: CASSQDQVTYHEQYF

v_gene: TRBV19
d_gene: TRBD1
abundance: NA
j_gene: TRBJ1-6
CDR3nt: TGTGCCAGTAGCAGGCAGGGGGTAGATTCACCCCTCCACTTT
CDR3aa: CASSRQGVDSPLHF

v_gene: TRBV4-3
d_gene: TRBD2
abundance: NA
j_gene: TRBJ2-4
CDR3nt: TGCGCCAGCAGCCAAGATCTGAATCCACCGGGACTAGCGATCAAAAACATTCAGTACTTC
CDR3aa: CASSQDLNPPGLAIKNIQYF

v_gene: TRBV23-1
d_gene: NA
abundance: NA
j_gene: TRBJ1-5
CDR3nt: TGCGCCAGCAGTCACCCCCCCCGAGGTGACTTAAGGCCCCAGCATTTT
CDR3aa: CASSHPPRGDLRPQHF

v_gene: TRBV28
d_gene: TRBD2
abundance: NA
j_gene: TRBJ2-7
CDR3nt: TGTGCCAGCAGCGCCCTGGGACTAGCGGGGGACGAGCAGTACTTC
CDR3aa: CASSALGLAGDEQYF

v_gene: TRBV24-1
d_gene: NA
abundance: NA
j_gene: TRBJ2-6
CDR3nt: TGTGCCACCAGTGACCCGGGTTTGTCTGGGGCCAACGTCCTGACTTTC
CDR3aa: CATSDPGLSGANVLTF